This record looks at one T cell receptor beta chain sequence and its context. The antigen is unknown. The entry originates in a study of cytomegalovirus exposure and HLA in healthy donors. Study-level results: Clonal expansion, a later analysis showed, was greater in HLA-associated TCR beta chains than in equally common others.

Primers included in the PCR were 60 Vbeta and 13 Jbeta primers. TCRdb's copy holds only in-frame clones and misses some; the assay was immunoSEQ multiplex PCR. Of about 120,000 clones in the sample, about 90% were seen once. Sequenced sample: PBMCs. The source is a man aged 35-49 years in good health and CMV-seronegative.

CDR3 residues: CASSVQGYNSPLHF. The CDR3 bases are TGTGCCAGCAGCGTACAGGGATATAATTCACCCCTCCACTTT. This chain connects TRBV7-9 to TRBJ1-6; TRBD1 is a possible D gene (6 bases). Deletions cut 5 bases from V and 4 bases from J, with 9 bases between. The CDR3 is made up of 14 amino acids. Germline-derived CDR1 and CDR2 are SEHNR and FQNEAQ (reference sequence).